This TCR beta chain was recovered during a study of cytomegalovirus exposure and HLA in healthy donors. At collection, donors were nominally healthy, but unrecorded immune exposures were probable. Primers included in the PCR were 60 Vbeta and 13 Jbeta primers. Profiling relied on immunoSEQ multiplex PCR, and the TCRdb table lists in-frame clones only, not all of them. The sample contains under 110,000 clones, under 80% of which appear only once. Germline CDR1 reads KGHSH; CDR2 reads LQKENI. Unmatched junction bases numbered 2, after V lost 3 bases and J lost 1 base. The CDR3 runs 14 residues. The study's findings and limits: Among the sequence variants, a highly shared cluster was likely an artifact of sequencing. Indistinguishability led to the exclusion of some V segments, TRBV6-2 and TRBV6-3 included.

Of note for this clone: The antigen is not known. Other DNA sequences in this specimen translate into the identical CDR3.

The J gene is TRBJ1-2, the V gene TRBV18; 7 bases line up with TRBD1. The TCR originated in a man aged 35 to 55 in good health and CMV-seronegative. Sequenced sample: PBMCs. The CDR3 nucleotides are TGTGCCAGCTCACCCCCAGGGGGTAACTATGGCTACACCTTC. It specifies CASSPPGGNYGYTF.